This TCR beta chain originates from a study of shared clonotypes between healthy human individuals. It was CD45RO-negative cells, positively selected for CCR7, that made up naive CD8 cells, with terminally differentiated effector memory CD45RA+ cells excluded. V shed 4 bases and J 7 bases; nucleotides not matched to a gene: 6. Per the germline V gene, CDR1 is MGHRA and CDR2 is YSYEKL. The CDR3 length is 17 residues. Assay: immunoSEQ multiplex PCR; the TCRdb copy retains only in-frame clones and omits some. The table includes approximately 650,000 clones, roughly 95% detected once. The rearrangement uses TRBV4-1 and TRBJ2-2; 16 nucleotides align to TRBD2. This receptor was identified in a woman younger than 45 in good health. Sequencing was performed on naive CD8+ T cells sorted from blood. CDR3: CASSPMGLAGGDGELFF. The CDR3 coding sequence is TGCGCCAGCAGCCCGATGGGACTAGCGGGAGGGGACGGGGAGCTGTTTTTT.